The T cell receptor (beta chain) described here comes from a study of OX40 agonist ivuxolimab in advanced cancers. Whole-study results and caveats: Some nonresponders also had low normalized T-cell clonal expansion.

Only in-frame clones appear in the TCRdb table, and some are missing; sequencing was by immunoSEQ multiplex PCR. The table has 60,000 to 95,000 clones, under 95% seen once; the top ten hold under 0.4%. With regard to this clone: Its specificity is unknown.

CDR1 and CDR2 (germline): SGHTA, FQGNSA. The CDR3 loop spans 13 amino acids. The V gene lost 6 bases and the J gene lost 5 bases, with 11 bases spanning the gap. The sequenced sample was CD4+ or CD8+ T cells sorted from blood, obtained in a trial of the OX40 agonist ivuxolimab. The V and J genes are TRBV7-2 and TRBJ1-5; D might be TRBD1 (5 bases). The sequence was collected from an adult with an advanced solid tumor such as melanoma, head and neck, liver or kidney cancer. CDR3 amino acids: CASSLQGDQPQHF. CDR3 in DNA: TGTGCCAGCAGTCTCCAGGGTGATCAGCCCCAGCATTTT.